The present entry profiles one TCR beta chain with its context. This clonotype is characterized as medium-sized (0.01 to 0.1%). The clone's antigen remains unknown. Base qualities are not provided; no much larger clone lies one nucleotide away. This entry comes from a study. Data came from an Illumina MiSeq. TCRdb itself trimmed the public reads at Q25 with fastp, ran MiXCR and retained productive beta chains. Identical CDR3 proteins give one entry, which carries the most common genes and DNA. This sample has approximately 4,300 distinct CDR3 sequences in its table, and roughly a tenth of those were observed once. The ten biggest clones cover 13% of the sample. The germline V and J ends show losses of 4 bases and 6 bases respectively, and no gene match explains 17 bases of the junction. CDR1 is given as SQVTM and CDR2 as ANQGSEA, both from the germline V gene. Its CDR3 holds 16 amino acids, cysteine through phenylalanine. Of all the DNA, just the CDR3 is kept, 48 bases in frame from base 1.

Sequenced sample: CD4+ T cells from synovial fluid. The TCR sequence derives from a human donor with rheumatoid arthritis. Rearrangement joined TRBV29-1 to TRBJ2-7, with 8 junctional bases fitting TRBD1. The DNA sequence reads TGCAGCGTTGTTTCTATAAGACAGGGGCTTCGTGGCGAGCAGTACTTC. Translated, this gives CSVVSIRQGLRGEQYF.